This TCR beta chain stems from a study of T-cell memory formation after mild COVID-19. Across the whole study: Among the donors, TCR clusters were largely specific to each donor.

Sample barcodes and UMIs were carried by the TCR alpha and TCR beta cDNA libraries that 5'RACE generated with constant-segment primers. TCRdb passed the 5' RACE reads through MiXCR, listing each CDR3 protein once. The table shows about 110,000 distinct CDR3 sequences, with about 15% occurring only once. Concerning this clonotype: Its target is unknown.

There are 15 residues in the CDR3. The trim removed 3 bases at V and 3 bases at J, leaving 4 bases unmatched. Germline lookup yields CDR1 SEHNR and CDR2 FQNEAQ (reference sequence). Study-wide results and caveats: Some responding clones appeared in pre-infection memory, suggesting cross-reactive memory joined. Second-wave clones with a day 37 peak had unconfirmed SARS-CoV-2 specificity.

The sample was PBMCs or a T cell subset sorted from them (not recorded which). This chain uses TRBV7-9 with TRBJ2-7, with 11 bases identical to TRBD2. The source of this sequence is a man aged 18 to 30 who had mild COVID-19 (a few samples of this study predate the infection). Cell type and time point are not known. CDR3 region: CASSLTSGALYEQYF. CDR3 coding DNA: TGTGCCAGCAGCTTGACTAGCGGGGCCCTCTACGAGCAGTACTTC.